This TCR beta chain was captured by sequencing in a study of breast tumors, draining lymph nodes, adjacent tissues. V shed 5 bases and J 3 bases; nucleotides not matched to a gene: 10. The CDR3 is 18 residues long. Germline CDR1 and CDR2: SGHTA and FQGNSA. As to this clonotype: No antigen is known for it.

MiXCR was run by TCRdb on the multiplex PCR reads, yielding one entry per CDR3 protein. The sample yields 150,000 to 200,000 distinct CDR3 sequences, approximately 30% seen once. Breast cancer patients provided tissue from their axillary draining lymph nodes. Regarding the study as a whole: Tumor T cell lymph node origin was a supported hypothesis, not proven. Findings are consistent with lymph node origin and intratumoral expansion of most tumor T cells. Luminal-like breast cancer showed significantly greater tumor-nontumor repertoire similarity than basal-like breast cancer did. Compared with lymph nodes, tumors were less diverse; compared with nontumor tissue, more.

Sequencing used axillary lymph node tissue. The origin of this receptor is a female donor with breast cancer. Some clones in this sample may be carry-over from other donors' samples. The chain couples TRBV7-2 to TRBJ2-2; 12 bases map to TRBD2. The DNA for the CDR3 is TGTGCCAGCAGCCCTCGACTAGCGGGAGTGTCCTACACCGGGGAGCTGTTTTTT. This gives the protein CASSPRLAGVSYTGELFF.